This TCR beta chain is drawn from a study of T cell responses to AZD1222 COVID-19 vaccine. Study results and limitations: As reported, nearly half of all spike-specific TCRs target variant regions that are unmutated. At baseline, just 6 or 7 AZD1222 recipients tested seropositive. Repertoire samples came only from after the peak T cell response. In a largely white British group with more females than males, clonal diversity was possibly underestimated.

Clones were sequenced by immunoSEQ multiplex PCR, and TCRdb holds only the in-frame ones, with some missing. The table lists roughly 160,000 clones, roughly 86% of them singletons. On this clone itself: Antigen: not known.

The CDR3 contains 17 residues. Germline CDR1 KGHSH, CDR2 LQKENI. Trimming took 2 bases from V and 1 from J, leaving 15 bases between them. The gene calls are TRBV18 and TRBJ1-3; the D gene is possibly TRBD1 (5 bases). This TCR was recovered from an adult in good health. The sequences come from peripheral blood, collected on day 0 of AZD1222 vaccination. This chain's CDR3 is CASSPDAPGGSGNTIYF. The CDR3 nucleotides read TGTGCCAGCTCACCAGATGCACCGGGGGGTTCTGGAAACACCATATATTTT.